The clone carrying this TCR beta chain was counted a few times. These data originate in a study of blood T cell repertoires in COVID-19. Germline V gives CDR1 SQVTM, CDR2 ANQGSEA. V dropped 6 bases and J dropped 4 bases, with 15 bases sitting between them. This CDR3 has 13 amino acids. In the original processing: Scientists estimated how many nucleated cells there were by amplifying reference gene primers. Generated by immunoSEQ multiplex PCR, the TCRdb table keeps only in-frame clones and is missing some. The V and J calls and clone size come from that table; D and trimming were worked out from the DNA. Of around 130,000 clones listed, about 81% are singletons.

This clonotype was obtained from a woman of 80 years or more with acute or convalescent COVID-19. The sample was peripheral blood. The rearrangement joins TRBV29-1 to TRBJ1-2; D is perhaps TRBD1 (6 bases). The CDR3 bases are TGCAGCGTCGACTGGCAGGGGAGCTATGGCTACACCTTC. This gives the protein CSVDWQGSYGYTF.